The 32 T cell receptor beta chains in this list originate from one sample, sequenced in a study of blood T cells in healthy people across ages. Sample-barcoded 5' priming and a J-beta primer mix drove a second PCR of about 6 to 12 cycles. TCRdb passed the 5' RACE reads through MiXCR, listing each CDR3 protein once. Of about 1 million distinct CDR3 sequences detected, under 55% appear once; the ten largest clones hold approximately 17%. Source material: blood. These receptors were taken from a woman aged 55-69 years in good health.

V and J are TRBV27 and TRBJ2-7; D not certain. The CDR3 sequence is 13 residues long. The germline V and J ends were trimmed by 7 bases and 4 bases, with 14 bases remaining between them. Per the germline V gene, CDR1 is MNHEY and CDR2 is SMNVEV (reference sequence). CDR3 bases: TGTGCCAGCACAACCCTCGGACCGTACGAGCAGTACTTC. It translates to CASTTLGPYEQYF.

CDR3 region: CASRPAIRTDQETQYF. The CDR3 region has the DNA TGTGCCAGCAGACCCGCGATAAGGACGGATCAAGAGACCCAGTACTTC. The chain joins TRBV6-1 to TRBJ2-5; D gene ambiguous. V lost 6 bases, J lost 2 bases, and 19 bases lay in between. From germline, CDR1 is MNHNS and CDR2 SASEGT. This CDR3 is 16 amino acids long.

The V and J genes are TRBV12-3 or TRBV12-4 and TRBJ2-2; 10 nucleotides align to TRBD2. There are 15 residues in the CDR3. Trimming took 6 bases from V and 7 from J; bases not matched to a gene: 8. CDR3 coding DNA: TGTGCCAGCAGGGGGCCTAGCGGGAGAATCGGGGAGCTGTTTTTT. It translates to CASRGPSGRIGELFF.

DNA for the CDR3: TGCGCCAGCAGCCAGCGGGGACTAGCGGGCGTAAAGATCGGCTCCGAGCAGTACTTC. Its translation is CASSQRGLAGVKIGSEQYF. This chain joins TRBV4-1 and TRBJ2-4; 12 positions match TRBD2. The DNA end favors TRBJ2-7, so the J call may be wrong. The CDR3 spans 19 residues. CDR1 and CDR2 (germline): MGHRA, YSYEKL.

The chain employs TRBV4-2 and TRBJ2-7, with D possibly matching TRBD2 (6 bases). The V end was cut by 0 bases, the J end by 0 bases, with 15 bases between. The germline CDR1 and CDR2 sequences are LGHNA and YNFKEQ. This CDR3 has 17 residues. CDR3 protein: CASSQDPSGRSSYEQYF. As DNA, the CDR3 is TGTGCCAGCAGCCAAGACCCGAGTGGGAGGTCCTCCTACGAGCAGTACTTC.

This clonotype was counted many times. This chain joins TRBV7-2 and TRBJ2-1; D not certain. V shed 2 bases and J shed 5 bases, with 10 bases lying between them. The CDR3 extends over 14 amino acids. CDR1 and CDR2 from the germline V gene are SGHTA and FQGNSA. CDR3 coding DNA: TGTGCCAGCAGCTTATTGTATGGAGACAATGAGCAGTTCTTC. This sequence encodes CASSLLYGDNEQFF.

The gene calls are TRBV20-1 and TRBJ2-7, with 9 bases fitting TRBD1. There are 15 residues in the CDR3. Looked up from germline, CDR1 is DFQATT and CDR2 is SNEGSKA (reference sequence). The ends lost 5 bases at V and 2 bases at J; junction bases unmatched: 10. The CDR3 sequence: CSASAGTGTPYEQYF. In DNA, the CDR3 is TGCAGTGCTTCCGCCGGGACAGGGACCCCCTACGAGCAGTACTTC.

This clonotype appeared a few times. The chain has TRBV12-3 or TRBV12-4 and TRBJ2-5; D uncertain. The J call may not be correct, given that the DNA end is closer to TRBJ2-7. CDR3 size: 16 residues. The DNA for the CDR3 is TGTGCCAGCAGTTCCGGTAAGGAATTCAACCTACACGAGCAGTACTTC. Encoded protein: CASSSGKEFNLHEQYF.

This clonotype was recorded at least ten times. The V gene is TRBV28, the J gene TRBJ2-7; 8 bases align to TRBD1. V trimming: 6 bases; J trimming: 3 bases; junction bases outside the gene matches: 4. This CDR3 is built from 13 residues. In germline, CDR1 is MDHEN, CDR2 SYDVKM. The CDR3 region has the DNA TGTGCCAGCAGCAGGGACAGGTTCTACGAGCAGTACTTC. This encodes CASSRDRFYEQYF.

V and J are TRBV7-9 and TRBJ1-2; TRBD1 matches at 7 bases. Looked up from germline, CDR1 is SEHNR and CDR2 is FQNEAQ (reference sequence). V trimming: 5 bases; J trimming: 3 bases; junction bases outside the gene matches: 12. CDR3 length equals 16 residues. The chain's CDR3 is CASSRRTGLKDYGYTF. DNA of the CDR3: TGTGCCAGCAGCCGCCGGACAGGCTTGAAGGACTATGGCTACACCTTC.

V is TRBV20-1 and J is TRBJ2-1; TRBD2 might be the D (6 bases). Trimming removed 2 bases from V and 8 bases from J, with 16 bases in between. Germline V CDR1 and CDR2: DFQATT, SNEGSKA (reference sequence). The CDR3 extends over 14 amino acids. The CDR3 protein is CSARSRGSGHEQFF. CDR3 coding DNA: TGCAGTGCTAGAAGTCGGGGTAGCGGCCATGAGCAGTTCTTC.

A note on this clonotype: Mismatch with germline at one junction end may stem from a read error. The gene calls are TRBV25-1 and TRBJ2-4; D not certain. The end of the DNA is better explained by TRBJ2-7, so the J call may be wrong. Germline values: CDR1 MGHDK, CDR2 SYGVNS. The CDR3 runs to 11 residues. The CDR3 sequence is CVSSQVYEQYF. The CDR3, as DNA: TGTGTCAGCAGTCAGGTTTACGAGCAGTACTTC.

The V gene is TRBV28, the J gene TRBJ2-5; D may match TRBD1 or TRBD2 (6 bases each). CDR3 length: 12 residues. V gave up 11 bases and J gave up 2 bases, with 12 bases separating them. Germline V gene lookup returns CDR1 MDHEN and CDR2 SYDVKM. The CDR3: CAWGARQETQYF. The DNA of the CDR3 is TGTGCCTGGGGGGCTAGGCAAGAGACCCAGTACTTC.

This chain links TRBV4-2 with TRBJ1-4; 8 bases map to TRBD1. The V segment lost 5 bases and the J segment 8 bases; nucleotides outside the gene matches: 7. Germline-derived CDR1 and CDR2 are LGHNA and YNFKEQ. This CDR3 spans 14 amino acids. The CDR3 bases are TGTGCCAGCAGCGGTAACAGGGGGGGAGAAAAACTGTTTTTT. It yields the protein CASSGNRGGEKLFF.

This clonotype has just a few counts. V gene TRBV25-1 combines with J gene TRBJ1-6; D gene uncertain. This CDR3 comprises 14 residues. The germline V gene encodes CDR1 MGHDK and CDR2 SYGVNS. Trimming cost V 4 bases and J 0 bases, with 4 bases left between them. CDR3 in amino acids: CASSGRSYNSPLHF. The CDR3 DNA sequence: TGTGCCAGCAGTGGGCGCTCCTATAATTCACCCCTCCACTTT.

This clonotype appeared a few times. One base away lies a much larger clone, so this may be a sequencing read error. Here the CDR3 DNA reads TGCAGTGCTAGTGGAAGGGTGGGAGGACTCTGCAATGAGCAGTTCTTC. Its translation: CSASGRVGGLCNEQFF. The V gene is TRBV20-1, the J gene TRBJ2-1; possibly TRBD2 for D (6 bases). This CDR3 is built from 16 residues. Trimming shortened V by 3 bases and J by 6 bases, and 21 bases separated the two germline ends. Germline V gives CDR1 DFQATT, CDR2 SNEGSKA (reference sequence).

The rearrangement uses TRBV20-1 and TRBJ2-5; 11 nucleotides agree with TRBD1. The J call is doubtful: the DNA matches TRBJ2-7 better. The CDR3 consists of 15 residues. Germline V gene lookup returns CDR1 DFQATT and CDR2 SNEGSKA (reference sequence). The CDR3 sequence is CSANPGQGVDYEQYF. The DNA of the CDR3 is TGCAGTGCTAACCCGGGACAGGGGGTTGATTACGAGCAGTACTTC.

This sequence joins TRBV27 and TRBJ2-3, with TRBD1 matching over 7 bases. This CDR3 has 12 amino acids. Looked up from germline, CDR1 is MNHEY and CDR2 is SMNVEV (reference sequence). J lost 11 bases, V lost 4 bases, and 6 bases had no gene match. The CDR3, as DNA: TGTGCCAGCAGTTCGTACAGGGGTGTGCAGTATTTT. It yields the protein CASSSYRGVQYF.

This clonotype was recorded once. The chain has TRBV5-1 and TRBJ2-7; weak D call: TRBD2 (7 bases). With 5 bases removed from V and 3 bases from J, the gap between germline ends came to 18 bases. This CDR3 is 15 amino acids long. The germline CDR1 and CDR2 sequences are SGHRS and YFSETQ. In nucleotides, the CDR3 is TGCGCCAGCAGGTCGACAGGTCCGGGAGGCTACGAGCAGTACTTC. It specifies CASRSTGPGGYEQYF.

V usage is TRBV29-1 and J usage is TRBJ1-2, with TRBD1 matching over 7 bases. Per germline, CDR1 SQVTM and CDR2 ANQGSEA. Losses at the gene ends were 1 base for V and 0 bases for J; bases not matched to a gene: 8. CDR3 length: 16 residues. The CDR3 DNA reads TGCAGCGTTGAAGCGTGGGACAGCCGCTCTAACTATGGCTACACCTTC. This gives the protein CSVEAWDSRSNYGYTF.

This clonotype turned up a few times. This chain joins TRBV29-1 and TRBJ2-3; tentative D call: TRBD2 (6 bases). The CDR3 sequence is 13 residues long. Trimming took 5 bases from V and 0 from J, leaving 9 bases between them. Looked up from germline, CDR1 is SQVTM and CDR2 is ANQGSEA. CDR3 bases: TGCAGCGTTCGGAGCGGGAGCACAGATACGCAGTATTTT. This codes for CSVRSGSTDTQYF.

The rearrangement links TRBV5-1 to TRBJ2-5; 7 bases align to TRBD2. CDR1 and CDR2 (germline): SGHRS, YFSETQ. The CDR3 length is 15 residues. V gave up 2 bases and J gave up 4 bases; unmatched junction bases: 8. CDR3 bases: TGCGCCAGCAGCTTCAGCGGGACCGCAGGAGAGACCCAGTACTTC. Translation: CASSFSGTAGETQYF.

The chain recombines TRBV14 with TRBJ2-5; the D gene is possibly TRBD2 (5 bases). With the DNA end fitting TRBJ2-7 better, the J assignment may be wrong. This CDR3 region has 15 residues. Germline-derived CDR1 and CDR2 are SGHDN and FVKESK. DNA for the CDR3: TGTGCCAGCAGCCAAGAGGGGAGAACGGGCTACGAGCAGTACTTC. The encoded protein is CASSQEGRTGYEQYF.

Comment on this clonotype: At one of its ends the junction is not consistent with the germline gene, which may arise from a read error. The CDR3 sequence is CASSSRPPGPPHF. The CDR3 DNA is TGTGCCAGCAGCTCGCGGCCCCCTGGCCCCCCCCACTTT. The chain uses TRBV11-1 and TRBJ1-6; D unclear. This CDR3 has 13 amino acids. Looked up from germline, CDR1 is SGHAT and CDR2 is FQDESV (reference sequence).

CDR3 loop: CSASRPSGGAAEQFF. The DNA of the CDR3 is TGCAGTGCTAGTCGGCCCAGCGGGGGGGCCGCTGAGCAGTTCTTC. This chain links TRBV20-1 with TRBJ2-1; TRBD2 aligns across 10 bases. Germline V lookup: CDR1 DFQATT, CDR2 SNEGSKA (reference sequence). This CDR3 is 15 amino acids long. Unmatched junction bases numbered 11, after V lost 3 bases and J lost 9 bases.

V usage is TRBV2 and J usage is TRBJ2-3; D is undetermined. Trimming removed 6 bases at V and 5 bases at J, with 12 bases between. The germline V gene encodes CDR1 SNHLY and CDR2 FYNNEI. The CDR3 has 13 residues. CDR3 sequence reads: CASSRSFQDTQYF. CDR3 sequence (DNA): TGTGCCAGCAGCCGCAGCTTTCAAGATACGCAGTATTTT.

The J gene is TRBJ1-4, the V gene TRBV28; 7 bases match TRBD1. This CDR3 has 12 amino acids. J gave up 11 bases and V 6 bases, and 6 bases lay outside the gene matches. Germline V CDR1 and CDR2: MDHEN, SYDVKM. CDR3 protein: CASSSGQDKLFF. The CDR3 DNA reads as TGTGCCAGCAGCTCCGGACAGGACAAACTGTTTTTT.

V is TRBV20-1 and J is TRBJ2-7, with 8 bases aligning to TRBD1. The last part of the DNA fits TRBJ2-5 better; the J call may be wrong. CDR1 is DFQATT, CDR2 SNEGSKA, per germline (reference sequence). The CDR3 is 17 residues long. CDR3 sequence (DNA): TGCAGTGCTGAGGGGAGGACAGGGAGAATGGGCGGAGAGACCCAGTACTTC. As protein: CSAEGRTGRMGGETQYF.

The chain links TRBV12-3 or TRBV12-4 to TRBJ2-5; D unclear. V lost 6 bases, J lost 4 bases, and 15 bases lay in between. This CDR3 spans 14 amino acids. This chain's CDR3 is CASSSLTLGETQYF. The CDR3 region has the DNA TGTGCCAGCAGCTCACTGACCCTGGGAGAGACCCAGTACTTC.

This clonotype was found once. One end of the junction varies from germline; a read error may be responsible. The chain recombines TRBV2 with TRBJ2-3; possibly TRBD2 for D (7 bases). CDR3 size: 16 residues. Germline CDR1 and CDR2: SNHLY and FYNNEI. The CDR3 DNA is TGTGCCAGCAGTGAAGCGAAGGGGGGGAGCACAGATACGCTGTATTTT. As protein: CASSEAKGGSTDTLYF.

The rearrangement links TRBV27 to TRBJ2-3; 10 nucleotides line up with TRBD1. The CDR3 length is 15 residues. Germline trimming cut 6 bases from V and 2 bases from J; bases unmatched to any gene: 5. The germline V gene encodes CDR1 MNHEY and CDR2 SMNVEV (reference sequence). The chain's CDR3 is CASRGDRGFTDTQYF. The CDR3 nucleotides read TGTGCCAGCAGGGGGGACAGGGGATTCACAGATACGCAGTATTTT.

V and J are TRBV20-1 and TRBJ2-2, with D perhaps TRBD1 (6 bases). This CDR3 has 15 amino acids. The germline V gene has CDR1 DFQATT and CDR2 SNEGSKA (reference sequence). V lost 2 bases to trimming and J lost 3 bases, with 13 bases between them. DNA of the CDR3: TGCAGTGCTAGATCATTAGGACAGTACACCGGGGAGCTGTTTTTT. Amino acid sequence: CSARSLGQYTGELFF.